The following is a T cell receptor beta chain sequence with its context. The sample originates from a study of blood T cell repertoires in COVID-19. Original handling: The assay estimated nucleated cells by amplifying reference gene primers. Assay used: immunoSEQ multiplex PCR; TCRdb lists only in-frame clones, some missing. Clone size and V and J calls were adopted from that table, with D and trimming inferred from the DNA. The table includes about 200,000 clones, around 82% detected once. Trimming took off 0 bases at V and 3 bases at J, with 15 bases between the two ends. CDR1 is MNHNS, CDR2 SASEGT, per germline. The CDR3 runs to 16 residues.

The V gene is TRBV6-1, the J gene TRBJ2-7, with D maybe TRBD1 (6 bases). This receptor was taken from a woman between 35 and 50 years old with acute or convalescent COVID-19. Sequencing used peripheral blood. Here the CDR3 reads CASSEAEDSRGYEQYF. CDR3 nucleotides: TGTGCCAGCAGTGAAGCCGAGGACAGCCGTGGCTACGAGCAGTACTTC.